These 8 T cell receptor beta chains originate from one sample sequenced in a study of T cell responses to AZD1222 COVID-19 vaccine. TCRdb's copy holds only in-frame clones and misses some; the assay was immunoSEQ multiplex PCR. Of tens of thousands of clones detected, 75% to 95% appear once; the ten largest clones hold less than 5.5%. The specimen was peripheral blood, collected on day 0 of MenACWY control vaccination. The source is an adult in good health.

This chain connects TRBV28 to TRBJ1-2; D is unclear. Between the trimmed V and J ends, which lost 1 base and 8 bases, there was a span of 17 bases. Germline V gene lookup returns CDR1 MDHEN and CDR2 SYDVKM. The CDR3 sequence is 15 residues long. CDR3 nucleotides: TGTGCCAGCAGTTTATTTACTCCGGGGTTGGAAGGCTACACCTTC. It yields the protein CASSLFTPGLEGYTF.

The chain carries TRBV28 and TRBJ2-3, with D maybe TRBD1 (5 bases). The CDR3 length is 13 residues. V lost 4 bases and J lost 6, with 11 bases in between. In germline, CDR1 is MDHEN, CDR2 SYDVKM. This CDR3 reads CASSWGNRDTQYF. The CDR3 DNA sequence: TGTGCCAGCAGTTGGGGAAACAGGGATACGCAGTATTTT.

The chain uses TRBV7-2 and TRBJ1-6; no definite D call. V was cut by 3 bases and J by 0 bases, with 15 bases left in between. Germline values: CDR1 SGHTA, CDR2 FQGNSA. This CDR3 is built from 18 residues. In DNA, the CDR3 is TGTGCCAGCAGCTTCCTCGGGGAATCGAGCTCCTATAATTCACCCCTCCACTTT. Translated, it gives CASSFLGESSSYNSPLHF.

V gene TRBV19 combines with J gene TRBJ1-5; D gene unclear. Per germline, CDR1 LNHDA and CDR2 SQIVND (reference sequence). Trimming took 5 bases from V and 5 from J, leaving 19 bases between them. The CDR3 runs to 16 residues. In nucleotides, the CDR3 is TGTGCCAGTAGTGCCCCCCCGGGTCAGAGGTATCAGCCCCAGCATTTT. Its protein product is CASSAPPGQRYQPQHF. Supplemented by reference TRBV19 and TRBJ1-5, the full variable domain reads DGGITQSPKYLFRKEGQNVTLSCEQNLNHDAMYWYRQDPGQGLRLIYYSQIVNDFQKGDIAEGYSVSREKKESFPLTVTSAQKNPTAFYLCASSAPPGQRYQPQHFGDGTRLSIL.

J is TRBJ2-7 and V is TRBV6-2 or TRBV6-3, with D tentatively TRBD2 (5 bases). Germline V lookup: CDR1 MNHEY, CDR2 SVGEGT. This CDR3 has 13 residues. The V gene lost 4 bases and the J gene lost 5 bases, with 12 bases spanning the gap. The CDR3 reads CASSSTLGDEQYF. CDR3 nucleotide sequence: TGTGCCAGCAGTTCTACCCTGGGAGACGAGCAGTACTTC.

V is TRBV10-1 and J is TRBJ1-1, with 7 nucleotides matching TRBD1. The V gene's germline CDR1 is WNHNN and CDR2 SYGVQD (reference sequence). The CDR3 is 13 residues long. J lost 4 bases, V lost 3 bases, and 2 bases had no gene match. CDR3 protein: CASSEYRGTEAFF. The CDR3, as DNA: TGCGCCAGCAGTGAATACAGGGGCACTGAAGCTTTCTTT.

This clone turned up a few times. V is TRBV24-1 and J is TRBJ2-3; 9 positions match TRBD1. The CDR3 length is 16 residues. In germline, CDR1 is KGHDR, CDR2 SFDVKD. The ends lost 2 bases at V and 4 bases at J; junction bases unmatched: 6. This CDR3 reads CATSDYGTGNPDTQYF. The CDR3 nucleotides are TGTGCCACCAGTGATTACGGGACAGGGAATCCAGATACGCAGTATTTT.

The chain links TRBV4-2 to TRBJ2-1; TRBD2 matches at 9 bases. The J segment lost 0 bases and the V segment lost 0 bases, leaving 9 bases of the junction unmatched. From germline, CDR1 is LGHNA and CDR2 YNFKEQ. The CDR3 spans 19 residues. The CDR3: CASSQEYSGSASSYNEQFF. The DNA of the CDR3 is TGTGCCAGCAGCCAAGAATATAGCGGGAGTGCAAGCTCCTACAATGAGCAGTTCTTC.